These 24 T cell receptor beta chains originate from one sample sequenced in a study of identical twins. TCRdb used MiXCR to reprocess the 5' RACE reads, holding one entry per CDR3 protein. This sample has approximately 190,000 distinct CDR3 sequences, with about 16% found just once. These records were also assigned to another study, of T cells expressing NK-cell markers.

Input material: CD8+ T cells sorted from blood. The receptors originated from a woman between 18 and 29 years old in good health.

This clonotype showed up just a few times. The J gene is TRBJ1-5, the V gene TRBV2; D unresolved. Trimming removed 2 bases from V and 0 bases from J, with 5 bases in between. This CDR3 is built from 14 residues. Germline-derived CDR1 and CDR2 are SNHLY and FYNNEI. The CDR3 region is CASSEHPSNQPQHF. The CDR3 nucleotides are TGTGCCAGCAGTGAACACCCTAGCAATCAGCCCCAGCATTTT.

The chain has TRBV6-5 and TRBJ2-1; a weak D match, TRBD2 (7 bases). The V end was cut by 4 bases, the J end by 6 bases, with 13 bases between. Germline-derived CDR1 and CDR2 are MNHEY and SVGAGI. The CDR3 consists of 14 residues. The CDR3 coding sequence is TGTGCCAGCAGTTTTGAGGGGGGGGGCAATGAGCAGTTCTTC. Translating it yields CASSFEGGGNEQFF.

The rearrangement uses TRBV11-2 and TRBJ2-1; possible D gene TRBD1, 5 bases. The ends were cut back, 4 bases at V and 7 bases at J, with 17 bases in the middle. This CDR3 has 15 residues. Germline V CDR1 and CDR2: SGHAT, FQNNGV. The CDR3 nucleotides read TGTGCCAGCAGCTCCTTCAGGGTATCGTTTAATGAGCAGTTCTTC. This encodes CASSSFRVSFNEQFF.

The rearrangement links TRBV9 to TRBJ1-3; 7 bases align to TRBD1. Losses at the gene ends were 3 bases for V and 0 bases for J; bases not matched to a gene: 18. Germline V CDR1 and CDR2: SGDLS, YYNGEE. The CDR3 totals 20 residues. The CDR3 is CASSARVSRDSGHSGNTIYF. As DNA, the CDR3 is TGTGCCAGCAGCGCGCGGGTGTCTCGGGACAGCGGTCACTCTGGAAACACCATATATTTT.

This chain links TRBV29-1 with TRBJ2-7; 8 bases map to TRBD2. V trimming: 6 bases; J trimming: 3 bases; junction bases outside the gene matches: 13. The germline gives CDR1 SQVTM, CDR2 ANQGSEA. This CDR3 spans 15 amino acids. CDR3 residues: CSVHSFAGGFYEQYF. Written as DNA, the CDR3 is TGCAGCGTCCACTCGTTTGCGGGAGGTTTCTACGAGCAGTACTTC.

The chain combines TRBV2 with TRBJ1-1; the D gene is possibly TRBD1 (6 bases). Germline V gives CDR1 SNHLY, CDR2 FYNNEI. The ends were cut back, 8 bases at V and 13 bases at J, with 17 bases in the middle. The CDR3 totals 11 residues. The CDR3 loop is CASLRGDRGFF. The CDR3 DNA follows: TGTGCCAGCTTGAGGGGGGATCGGGGTTTCTTT.

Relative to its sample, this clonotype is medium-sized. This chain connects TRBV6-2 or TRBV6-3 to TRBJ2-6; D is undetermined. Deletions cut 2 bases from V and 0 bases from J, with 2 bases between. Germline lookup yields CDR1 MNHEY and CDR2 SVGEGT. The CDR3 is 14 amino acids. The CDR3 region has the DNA TGTGCCAGCAGTTACAACTCTGGGGCCAACGTCCTGACTTTC. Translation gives CASSYNSGANVLTF.

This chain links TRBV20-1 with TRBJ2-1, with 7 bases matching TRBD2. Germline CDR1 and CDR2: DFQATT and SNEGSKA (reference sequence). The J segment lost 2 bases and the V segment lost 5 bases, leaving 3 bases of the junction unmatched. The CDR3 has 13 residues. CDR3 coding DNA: TGCAGTGCTCCCCTAGCGGCCTACAATGAGCAGTTCTTC. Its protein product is CSAPLAAYNEQFF.

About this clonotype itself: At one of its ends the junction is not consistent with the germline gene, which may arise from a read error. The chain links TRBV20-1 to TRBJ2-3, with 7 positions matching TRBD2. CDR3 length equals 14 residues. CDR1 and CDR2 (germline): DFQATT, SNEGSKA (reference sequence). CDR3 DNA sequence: TGCAGTGCTAGAAATAGCGGGTGGGCGCACACCGGGTGTTGG. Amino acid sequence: CSARNSGWAHTGCW.

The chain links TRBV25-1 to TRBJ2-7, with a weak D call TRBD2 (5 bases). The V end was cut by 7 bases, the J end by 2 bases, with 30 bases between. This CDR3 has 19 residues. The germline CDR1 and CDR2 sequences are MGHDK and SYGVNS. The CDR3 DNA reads TGTGCCAGCAATCCGTCGGGTCTGCTAGCAAGTTTTCCGCCCTACGAGCAGTACTTC. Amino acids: CASNPSGLLASFPPYEQYF.

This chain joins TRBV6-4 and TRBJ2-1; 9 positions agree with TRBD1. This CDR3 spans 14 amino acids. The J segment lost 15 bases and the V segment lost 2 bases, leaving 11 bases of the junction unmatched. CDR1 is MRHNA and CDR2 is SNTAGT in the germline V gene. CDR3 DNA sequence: TGTGCCAGCAGTGACCTAGAAGGGGACAGGGACCTGTTCTTC. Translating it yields CASSDLEGDRDLFF.

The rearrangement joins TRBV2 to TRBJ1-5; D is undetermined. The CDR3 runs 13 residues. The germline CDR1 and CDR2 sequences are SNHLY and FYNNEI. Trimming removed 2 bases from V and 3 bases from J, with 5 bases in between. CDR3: CASSEYNNQPQHF. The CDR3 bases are TGTGCCAGCAGTGAATACAACAATCAGCCCCAGCATTTT.

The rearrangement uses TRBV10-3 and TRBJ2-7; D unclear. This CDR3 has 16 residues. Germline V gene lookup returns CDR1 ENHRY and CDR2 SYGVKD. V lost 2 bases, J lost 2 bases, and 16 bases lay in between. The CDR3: CAISEPSGSRTYEQYF. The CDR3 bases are TGTGCCATCAGTGAGCCAAGTGGTTCGAGGACCTACGAGCAGTACTTC.

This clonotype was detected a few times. CDR3 sequence reads: CASSLGIMREQFF. The CDR3 DNA follows: TGTGCCAGCAGTTTGGGGATAATGCGTGAGCAGTTCTTC. The chain links TRBV12-3 or TRBV12-4 to TRBJ2-1, with D uncertain. Trimming took off 3 bases at V and 9 bases at J, with 12 bases between the two ends. The CDR3 sequence is 13 residues long.

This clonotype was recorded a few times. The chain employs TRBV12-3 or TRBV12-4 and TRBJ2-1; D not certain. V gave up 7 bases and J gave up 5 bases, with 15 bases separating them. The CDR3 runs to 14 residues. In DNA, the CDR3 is TGTGCCAGCAACGAATTAGTCCGTGACAATGAGCAGTTCTTC. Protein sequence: CASNELVRDNEQFF.

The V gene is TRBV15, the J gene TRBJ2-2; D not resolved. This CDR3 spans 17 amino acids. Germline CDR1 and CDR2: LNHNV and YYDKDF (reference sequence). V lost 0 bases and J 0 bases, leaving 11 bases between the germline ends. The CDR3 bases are TGTGCCACCAGCAGAGATTCGTATTCGCCGAACACCGGGGAGCTGTTTTTT. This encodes CATSRDSYSPNTGELFF.

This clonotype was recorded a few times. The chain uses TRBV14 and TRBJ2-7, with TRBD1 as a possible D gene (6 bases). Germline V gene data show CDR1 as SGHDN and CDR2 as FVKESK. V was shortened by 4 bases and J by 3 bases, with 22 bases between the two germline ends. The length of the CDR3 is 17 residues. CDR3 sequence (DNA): TGTGCCAGCAGCCCCACGGACAGTACTCGACCATTCTACGAGCAGTACTTC. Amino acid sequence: CASSPTDSTRPFYEQYF.

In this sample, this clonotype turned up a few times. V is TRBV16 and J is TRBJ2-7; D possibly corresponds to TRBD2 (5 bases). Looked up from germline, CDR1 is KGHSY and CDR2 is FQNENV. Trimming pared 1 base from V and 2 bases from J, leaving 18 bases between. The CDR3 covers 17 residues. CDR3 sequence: CASSQLRGHGPTYEQYF. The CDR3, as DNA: TGTGCCAGCAGCCAATTAAGAGGGCACGGCCCTACCTACGAGCAGTACTTC.

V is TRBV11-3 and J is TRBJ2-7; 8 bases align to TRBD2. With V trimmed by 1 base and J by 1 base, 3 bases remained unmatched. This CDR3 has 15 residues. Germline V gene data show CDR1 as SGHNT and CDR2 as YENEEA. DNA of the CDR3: TGTGCCAGCAGCTTAGGACGGGGGGGATCCTACGAGCAGTACTTC. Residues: CASSLGRGGSYEQYF.

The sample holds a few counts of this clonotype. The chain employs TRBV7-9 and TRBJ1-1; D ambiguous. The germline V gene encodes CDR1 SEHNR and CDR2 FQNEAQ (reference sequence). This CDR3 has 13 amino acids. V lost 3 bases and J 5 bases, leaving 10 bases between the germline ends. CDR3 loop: CASSFLAGTEAFF. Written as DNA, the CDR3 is TGTGCCAGCAGCTTCCTAGCCGGTACTGAAGCTTTCTTT. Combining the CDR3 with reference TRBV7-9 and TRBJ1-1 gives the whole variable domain DTGVSQNPRHKITKRGQNVTFRCDPISEHNRLYWYRQTLGQGPEFLTYFQNEAQLEKSRLLSDRFSAERPKGSFSTLEIQRTEQGDSAMYLCASSFLAGTEAFFGQGTRLTVV.

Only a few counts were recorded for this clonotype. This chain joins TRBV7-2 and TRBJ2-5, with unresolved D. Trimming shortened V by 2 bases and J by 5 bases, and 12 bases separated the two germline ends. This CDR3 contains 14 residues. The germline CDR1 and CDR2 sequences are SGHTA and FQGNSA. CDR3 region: CASSLPSGRETQYF. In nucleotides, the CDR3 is TGTGCCAGCAGCTTACCCTCCGGGCGGGAGACCCAGTACTTC. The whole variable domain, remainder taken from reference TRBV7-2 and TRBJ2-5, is GAGVSQSPSNKVTEKGKDVELRCDPISGHTALYWYRQSLGQGLEFLIYFQGNSAPDKSGLPSDRFSAERTGGSVSTLTIQRTQQEDSAVYLCASSLPSGRETQYFGPGTRLLVL.

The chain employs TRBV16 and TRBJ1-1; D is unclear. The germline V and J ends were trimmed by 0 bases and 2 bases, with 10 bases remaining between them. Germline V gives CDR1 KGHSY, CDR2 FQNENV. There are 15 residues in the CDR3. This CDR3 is CASSQSYSFNTEAFF. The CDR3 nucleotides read TGTGCCAGCAGCCAATCCTACTCCTTTAACACTGAAGCTTTCTTT.

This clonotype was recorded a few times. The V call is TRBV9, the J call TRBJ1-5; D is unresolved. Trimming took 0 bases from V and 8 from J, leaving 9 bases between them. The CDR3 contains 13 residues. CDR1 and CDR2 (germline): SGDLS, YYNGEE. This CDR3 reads CASSVDDLKPQHF. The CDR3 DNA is TGTGCCAGCAGCGTAGATGACCTCAAGCCCCAGCATTTT. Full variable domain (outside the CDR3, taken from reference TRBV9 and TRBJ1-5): DSGVTQTPKHLITATGQRVTLRCSPRSGDLSVYWYQQSLDQGLQFLIQYYNGEERAKGNILERFSAQQFPDLHSELNLSSLELGDSALYFCASSVDDLKPQHFGDGTRLSIL.

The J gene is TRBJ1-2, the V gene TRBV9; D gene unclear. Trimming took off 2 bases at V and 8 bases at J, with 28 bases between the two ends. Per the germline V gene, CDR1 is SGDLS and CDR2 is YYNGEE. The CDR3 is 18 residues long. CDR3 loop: CASSVSIAPGIGEEGYTF. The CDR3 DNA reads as TGTGCCAGCAGCGTTAGCATTGCCCCCGGGATCGGGGAGGAGGGCTACACCTTC. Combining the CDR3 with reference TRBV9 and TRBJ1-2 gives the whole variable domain DSGVTQTPKHLITATGQRVTLRCSPRSGDLSVYWYQQSLDQGLQFLIQYYNGEERAKGNILERFSAQQFPDLHSELNLSSLELGDSALYFCASSVSIAPGIGEEGYTFGSGTRLTVV.